Presented here are 15 T cell receptor beta chains from one specimen sequenced in a study of T cell repertoires in cytomegalovirus infection. One entry per CDR3 protein, called by TCRdb with MiXCR from the reads. In the table there are 900,000 to 950,000 distinct CDR3 sequences, under 40% of which are singletons. No antigen has been identified for these receptors. This specimen consisted of cultured CD8+ T cells from PBMCs, obtained from culture after CMV antigen stimulation. The source is a human donor in good health (CMV status not recorded). Some clones in this sample may be carry-over from other donors' samples.

The rearrangement uses TRBV5-3 and TRBJ2-4; 9 nucleotides agree with TRBD1. TRBV5-3 is an ORF for which the function is uncertain. J was trimmed by 0 bases and V by 8 bases; bases with no gene match: 24. This CDR3 contains 21 residues. This CDR3 reads CASSLENPSGTGNRAKNIQYF. CDR3 coding DNA: TGTGCCAGCAGCCTCGAAAATCCATCCGGGACAGGGAATAGAGCCAAAAACATTCAGTACTTC.

The chain combines TRBV5-1 with TRBJ1-1, with D possibly being TRBD1 (6 bases). V lost 7 bases to trimming and J lost 4 bases, with 14 bases between them. Per germline, CDR1 SGHRS and CDR2 YFSETQ. This CDR3 has 13 residues. CDR3 DNA: TGCGCCAGCTACACGTGGGGGGCCACTGAAGCTTTCTTT. Amino acid sequence: CASYTWGATEAFF.

This clonotype appeared a single time. The chain links TRBV2 to TRBJ2-3; 11 bases fit TRBD2. This CDR3 has 16 amino acids. The junction had 7 bases not matched to a gene; V was cut back by 6 bases and J by 2 bases. CDR1 and CDR2 from the germline V gene are SNHLY and FYNNEI. CDR3 residues: CASRRASGGFTDTQYF. The CDR3 nucleotides are TGTGCCAGCAGGAGGGCTAGCGGGGGGTTCACAGATACGCAGTATTTT.

This clonotype was seen many times. V gene TRBV6-1 combines with J gene TRBJ2-3; D gene uncertain. Trimming shortened V by 2 bases and J by 0 bases, and 12 bases separated the two germline ends. Germline CDR1 reads MNHNS; CDR2 reads SASEGT. This CDR3 contains 16 residues. CDR3: CASSERVSTSTDTQYF. In nucleotides, the CDR3 is TGTGCCAGCAGTGAAAGGGTCAGCACTAGCACAGATACGCAGTATTTT.

In its sample, this clonotype was seen many times. This chain links TRBV12-3 or TRBV12-4 with TRBJ2-3, with D perhaps matching TRBD1 (6 bases). The CDR3 sequence is 15 residues long. Trimming took 6 bases from V and 2 from J, leaving 15 bases between them. The CDR3 spells CASSSDRTYTDTQYF. In DNA form, the CDR3 reads TGTGCCAGCAGCTCCGACAGGACCTACACAGATACGCAGTATTTT.

The rearrangement links TRBV6-5 to TRBJ1-1, with D possibly matching TRBD1 (5 bases). The CDR3 length is 14 residues. The V gene's germline CDR1 is MNHEY and CDR2 SVGAGI. V lost 0 bases and J 5 bases, leaving 10 bases between the germline ends. The CDR3, as DNA: TGTGCCAGCAGTTACTCGAAAAAGGGGACTGAAGCTTTCTTT. The encoded protein is CASSYSKKGTEAFF.

This chain joins TRBV2 and TRBJ2-1; tentatively, D is TRBD1 or TRBD2 (6 bases each). This CDR3 region has 16 residues. Germline CDR1 SNHLY, CDR2 FYNNEI. Trimming cost V 3 bases and J 0 bases, with 12 bases left between them. DNA for the CDR3: TGTGCCAGCAGTGACCCCGGGGGCAGCTCCTACAATGAGCAGTTCTTC. As protein: CASSDPGGSSYNEQFF. Using reference TRBV2 and TRBJ2-1 for the parts outside the CDR3, the full variable domain is EPEVTQTPSHQVTQMGQEVILRCVPISNHLYFYWYRQILGQKVEFLVSFYNNEISEKSEIFDDQFSVERPDGSNFTLKIRSTKLEDSAMYFCASSDPGGSSYNEQFFGPGTRLTVL.

The J gene is TRBJ1-1, the V gene TRBV10-3; D is perhaps TRBD1 (5 bases). The CDR3 length is 17 residues. The V and J ends lost 0 bases and 2 bases respectively, with 16 bases between them. Germline CDR1 reads ENHRY; CDR2 reads SYGVKD. The DNA of the CDR3 is TGTGCCATCAGTGAGTCTGGCACAAGGGGTCTTAACACTGAAGCTTTCTTT. This encodes CAISESGTRGLNTEAFF.

This clonotype was recorded a few times. The chain joins TRBV12-5 to TRBJ2-2; 7 bases are shared with TRBD2. Germline CDR1 reads LGHNT; CDR2 reads FRNRAP. The CDR3 has 19 amino acids. The ends lost 3 bases at V and 3 bases at J; junction bases unmatched: 16. CDR3 sequence reads: CASGFLPEGLRGDTGELFF. DNA for the CDR3: TGTGCTAGTGGTTTTTTACCCGAGGGGTTACGGGGGGACACCGGGGAGCTGTTTTTT.

The chain recombines TRBV5-4 with TRBJ2-1; TRBD2 aligns across 8 bases. The trim removed 0 bases at V and 8 bases at J, leaving 10 bases unmatched. CDR1 SGHNT and CDR2 YYREEE come from the germline V gene (reference sequence). There are 16 residues in the CDR3. CDR3 bases: TGTGCCAGCAGCTTGGGTGAGGGACTAGATTACGATGAGCAGTTCTTC. It codes for CASSLGEGLDYDEQFF. Filled out from reference TRBV5-4 and TRBJ2-1, the complete variable domain reads ETGVTQSPTHLIKTRGQQVTLRCSSQSGHNTVSWYQQALGQGPQFIFQYYREEENGRGNFPPRFSGLQFPNYSSELNVNALELDDSALYLCASSLGEGLDYDEQFFGPGTRLTVL.

This CDR3 reads CASSSGDSPSYEQYV. The CDR3 nucleotides are TGTGCCAGCAGTTCGGGGGACAGCCCCTCCTACGAGCAGTACGTC. The chain couples TRBV28 to TRBJ2-7, with D possibly being TRBD1 (7 bases). Looked up from germline, CDR1 is MDHEN and CDR2 is SYDVKM. The V end lost 4 bases, the J end lost 0 bases, and 13 bases lay between the germline ends. The CDR3 runs to 15 residues.

This clonotype has just a few counts. The chain couples TRBV6-1 to TRBJ2-3; D possibly corresponds to TRBD2 (6 bases). The CDR3 runs to 14 residues. CDR1 is MNHNS, CDR2 SASEGT, per germline. The germline V and J ends were trimmed by 4 bases and 1 base, with 9 bases remaining between them. The CDR3 is CASSVRLGTDTQYF. The CDR3 region has the DNA TGTGCCAGCAGTGTTCGACTAGGCACAGATACGCAGTATTTT.

The rearrangement joins TRBV20-1 to TRBJ1-4; D remains unclear. Trimming left V 5 bases short and J 2 bases short, with 15 bases between. The CDR3 covers 15 residues. Looked up from germline, CDR1 is DFQATT and CDR2 is SNEGSKA (reference sequence). The DNA of the CDR3 is TGCAGTGCTGGTTCCCGTCGGGCCACTAATGAAAAACTGTTTTTT. Its protein product is CSAGSRRATNEKLFF.

The gene calls are TRBV27 and TRBJ2-5; perhaps TRBD2 as D (7 bases). CDR3 length equals 13 residues. CDR1 is MNHEY and CDR2 is SMNVEV in the germline V gene (reference sequence). The V end was cut by 10 bases, the J end by 5 bases, with 17 bases between. CDR3 in amino acids: CATGWEGGETQYF. CDR3 nucleotide sequence: TGTGCCACCGGCTGGGAGGGGGGGGAGACCCAGTACTTC.

V is TRBV20-1 and J is TRBJ1-2; 7 positions agree with TRBD1. Germline-derived CDR1 and CDR2 are DFQATT and SNEGSKA (reference sequence). J was trimmed by 4 bases and V by 3 bases; bases with no gene match: 5. This CDR3 is built from 13 residues. Here the CDR3 DNA reads TGCAGTGCTAGTTCAGGGGGGGCCTATGGCTACACCTTC. It translates to CSASSGGAYGYTF.